The rows below give T cell receptor beta chains drawn from one sample of a study of PD-1 blockade in classical Hodgkin lymphoma. Measured with immunoSEQ multiplex PCR; TCRdb has only the in-frame clones, and not every one. The sample has about 22,000 clones, 80% seen once. This sample comprised peripheral blood mononuclear cells (PBMCs), obtained before the second cycle of nivolumab. These TCRs come from a human donor with classical Hodgkin lymphoma. Both conserved end residues are part of each CDR3. A D gene is named only where the DNA matches it firmly. Only part of the rows carry a size: once, few, many, or a class if the clone is expanded.

cdr3_aa | cdr3_nt | j_call | clone_size | v_call | d_call
CSVAGDRQSGNTIYF | TGCAGCGTTGCGGGGGACAGACAATCTGGAAACACCATATATTTT | TRBJ1-3 | . | TRBV29-1 | TRBD1
CASRPTGASGNTIYF | TGTGCCAGCAGACCGACAGGCGCATCTGGAAACACCATATATTTT | TRBJ1-3 | . | TRBV6-6 | .
CASTDLAGVGEQFF | TGTGCCAGTACCGACCTAGCCGGGGTCGGGGAGCAGTTCTTC | TRBJ2-1 | . | TRBV19 | .
CASSHEGGQGRETQYF | TGCGCCAGCAGCCACGAGGGGGGACAGGGAAGAGAGACCCAGTACTTC | TRBJ2-5 | . | TRBV4-1 | TRBD1
CASSLDREWGQETQYF | TGCGCCAGCAGCTTGGACAGGGAATGGGGTCAAGAGACCCAGTACTTC | TRBJ2-5 | . | TRBV5-1 | .
CATSRDTYTGELFF | TGTGCCACCAGCAGAGACACGTACACCGGGGAGCTGTTTTTT | TRBJ2-2 | . | TRBV15 | .
CASSQRAGGPTDTQYF | TGTGCCAGCAGCCAAAGAGCGGGAGGGCCTACAGATACGCAGTATTTT | TRBJ2-3 | . | TRBV7-3 | TRBD2
CASSLPGTGITGNTIYF | TGTGCCAGCAGTCTCCCAGGGACAGGGATAACTGGAAACACCATATATTTT | TRBJ1-3 | . | TRBV28 | TRBD1
CASSEQETQYF | TGCGCCAGCAGCGAACAAGAGACCCAGTACTTC | TRBJ2-5 | . | TRBV5-1 | .
CASSAGVNYGYTF | TGTGCCAGCTCGGCTGGGGTGAACTATGGCTACACCTTC | TRBJ1-2 | . | TRBV18 | .
CASSPRTGYDNEQFF | TGTGCCAGCAGCCCAAGGACGGGATACGACAATGAGCAGTTCTTC | TRBJ2-1 | . | TRBV5-8 | .
CASSIRFGTGGPGELFF | TGTGCCAGTAGTATCAGATTTGGGACAGGGGGACCCGGGGAGCTGTTTTTT | TRBJ2-2 | . | TRBV19 | TRBD1
CASSLEGGKMGEQYF | TGTGCCAGCAGCTTGGAGGGAGGAAAAATGGGAGAGCAGTACTTC | TRBJ2-7 | . | TRBV5-5 | .
CASSVGPSYNEQFF | TGTGCCAGCAGTGTCGGTCCCTCCTACAATGAGCAGTTCTTC | TRBJ2-1 | . | TRBV11-3 | .
CASRRDSYSNQPQHF | TGTGCCAGCAGGCGGGACAGCTATAGCAATCAGCCCCAGCATTTT | TRBJ1-5 | . | TRBV19 | TRBD1
CSVAGGRDTEAFF | TGCAGCGTGGCCGGGGGCAGGGACACTGAAGCTTTCTTT | TRBJ1-1 | once | TRBV29-1 | .